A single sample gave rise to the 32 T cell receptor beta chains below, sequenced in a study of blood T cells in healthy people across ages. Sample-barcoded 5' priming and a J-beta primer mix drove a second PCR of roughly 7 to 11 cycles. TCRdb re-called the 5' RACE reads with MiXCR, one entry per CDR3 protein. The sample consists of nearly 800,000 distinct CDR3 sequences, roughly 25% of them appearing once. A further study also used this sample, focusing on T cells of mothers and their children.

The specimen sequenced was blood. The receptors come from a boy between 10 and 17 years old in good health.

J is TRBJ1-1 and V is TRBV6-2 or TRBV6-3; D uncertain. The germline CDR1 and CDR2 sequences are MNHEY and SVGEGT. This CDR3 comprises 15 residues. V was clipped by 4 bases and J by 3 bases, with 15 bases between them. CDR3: CASSFAERGDTEAFF. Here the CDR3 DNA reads TGTGCCAGCAGTTTTGCAGAGAGAGGAGACACTGAAGCTTTCTTT.

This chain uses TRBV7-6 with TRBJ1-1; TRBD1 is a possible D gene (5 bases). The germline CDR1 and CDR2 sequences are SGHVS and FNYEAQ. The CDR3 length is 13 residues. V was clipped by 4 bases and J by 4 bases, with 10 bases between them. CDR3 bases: TGTGCCAGCAGCTACACAGGTAGCACTGAAGCTTTCTTT. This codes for CASSYTGSTEAFF. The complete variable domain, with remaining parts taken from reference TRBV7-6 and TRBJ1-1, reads GAGVSQSPRYKVTKRGQDVALRCDPISGHVSLYWYRQALGQGPEFLTYFNYEAQQDKSGLPNDRFSAERPEGSISTLTIQRTEQRDSAMYRCASSYTGSTEAFFGQGTRLTVV.

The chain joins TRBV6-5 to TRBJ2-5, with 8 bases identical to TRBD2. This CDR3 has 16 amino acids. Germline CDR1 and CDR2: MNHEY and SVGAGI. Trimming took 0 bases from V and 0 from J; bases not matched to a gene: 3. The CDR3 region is CASSYSRGGYQETQYF. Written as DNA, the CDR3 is TGTGCCAGCAGTTACTCTCGCGGGGGGTACCAAGAGACCCAGTACTTC.

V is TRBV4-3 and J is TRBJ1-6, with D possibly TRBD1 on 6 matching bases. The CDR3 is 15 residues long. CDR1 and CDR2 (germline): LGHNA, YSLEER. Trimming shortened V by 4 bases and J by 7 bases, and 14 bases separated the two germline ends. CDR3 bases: TGCGCCAGCAGCCTTTTCGACAGGATGAATTCACCCCTCCACTTT. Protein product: CASSLFDRMNSPLHF.

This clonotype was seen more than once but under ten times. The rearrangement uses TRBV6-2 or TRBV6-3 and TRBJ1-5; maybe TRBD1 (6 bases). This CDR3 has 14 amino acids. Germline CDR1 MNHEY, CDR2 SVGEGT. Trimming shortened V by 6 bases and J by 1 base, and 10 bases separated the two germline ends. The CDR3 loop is CASRPTGSNQPQHF. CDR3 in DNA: TGTGCCAGCAGACCCACAGGGAGCAATCAGCCCCAGCATTTT.

The CDR3 region is CASSEWDRPQETQYF. The DNA of the CDR3 is TGTGCCAGCAGTGAGTGGGACAGACCCCAAGAGACCCAGTACTTC. The gene calls are TRBV25-1 and TRBJ2-5, with 7 bases identical to TRBD1. Germline lookup yields CDR1 MGHDK and CDR2 SYGVNS. This CDR3 spans 15 amino acids. The V gene end was trimmed by 3 bases and the J gene end by 1 base; junction bases not matched to a gene: 5.

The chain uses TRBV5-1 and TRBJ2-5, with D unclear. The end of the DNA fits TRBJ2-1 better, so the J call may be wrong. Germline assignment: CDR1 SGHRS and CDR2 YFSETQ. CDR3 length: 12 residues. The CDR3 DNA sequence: TGCGCCAGCAGCTTTAGACTGGATGAGCAGTTCTTC. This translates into CASSFRLDEQFF.

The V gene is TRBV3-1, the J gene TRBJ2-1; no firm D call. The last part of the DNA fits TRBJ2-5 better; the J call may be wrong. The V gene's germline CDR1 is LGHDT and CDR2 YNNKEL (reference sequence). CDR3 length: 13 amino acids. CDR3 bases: TGTGCCAGCAGCCCTACAAGCCAAGAGACCCAGTACTTC. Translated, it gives CASSPTSQETQYF.

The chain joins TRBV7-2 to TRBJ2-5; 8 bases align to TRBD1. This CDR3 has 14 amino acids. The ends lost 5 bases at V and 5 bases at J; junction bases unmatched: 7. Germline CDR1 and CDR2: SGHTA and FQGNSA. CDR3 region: CASSPRRGRETQYF. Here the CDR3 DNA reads TGTGCCAGCAGCCCTCGCAGGGGGCGGGAGACCCAGTACTTC.

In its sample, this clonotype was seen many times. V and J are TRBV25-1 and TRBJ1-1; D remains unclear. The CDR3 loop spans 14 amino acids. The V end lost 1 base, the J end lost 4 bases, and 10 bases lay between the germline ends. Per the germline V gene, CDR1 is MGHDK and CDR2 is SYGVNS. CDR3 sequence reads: CASSESRVGTEAFF. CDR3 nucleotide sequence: TGTGCCAGCAGTGAATCAAGGGTGGGCACTGAAGCTTTCTTT.

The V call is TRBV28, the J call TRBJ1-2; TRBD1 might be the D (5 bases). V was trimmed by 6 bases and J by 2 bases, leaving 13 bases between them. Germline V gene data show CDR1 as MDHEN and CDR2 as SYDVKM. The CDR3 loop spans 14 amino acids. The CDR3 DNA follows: TGTGCCAGCAGCGAACCGGGACGAAACTATGGCTACACCTTC. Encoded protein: CASSEPGRNYGYTF.

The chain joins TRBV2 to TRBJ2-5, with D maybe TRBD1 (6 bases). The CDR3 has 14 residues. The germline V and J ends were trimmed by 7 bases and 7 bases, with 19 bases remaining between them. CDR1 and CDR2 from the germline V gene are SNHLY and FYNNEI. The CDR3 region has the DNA TGTGCCAGCAACGAGGACAGCCCTACGGGGACCCAGTACTTC. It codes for CASNEDSPTGTQYF.

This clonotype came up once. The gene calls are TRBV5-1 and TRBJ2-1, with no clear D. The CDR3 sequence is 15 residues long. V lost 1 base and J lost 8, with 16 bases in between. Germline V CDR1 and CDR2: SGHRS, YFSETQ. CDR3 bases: TGCGCCAGCAGCTTGAGGCCTCGGGTCGTCGATGAGCAGTTCTTC. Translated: CASSLRPRVVDEQFF.

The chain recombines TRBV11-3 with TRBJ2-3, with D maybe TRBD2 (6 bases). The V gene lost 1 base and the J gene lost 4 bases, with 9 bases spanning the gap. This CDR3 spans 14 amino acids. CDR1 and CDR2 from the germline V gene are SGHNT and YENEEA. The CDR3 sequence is CASSLVGSSDTQYF. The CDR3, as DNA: TGTGCCAGCAGCTTAGTCGGGAGTTCAGATACGCAGTATTTT.

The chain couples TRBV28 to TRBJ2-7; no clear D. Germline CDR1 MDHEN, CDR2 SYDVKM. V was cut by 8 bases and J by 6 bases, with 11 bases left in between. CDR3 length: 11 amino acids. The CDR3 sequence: CASFQGPEQYF. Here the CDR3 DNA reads TGTGCCAGCTTCCAAGGGCCCGAGCAGTACTTC.

Written as DNA, the CDR3 is TGTGCCATCAGTGGTTCCCCTAGCGGAGCCTACGAGCAGTACTTC. It is translated as CAISGSPSGAYEQYF. This chain joins TRBV10-3 and TRBJ2-7; TRBD2 agrees at 7 bases. CDR1 and CDR2 (germline): ENHRY, SYGVKD. Unmatched junction bases numbered 8, after V lost 4 bases and J lost 2 bases. This CDR3 comprises 15 residues.

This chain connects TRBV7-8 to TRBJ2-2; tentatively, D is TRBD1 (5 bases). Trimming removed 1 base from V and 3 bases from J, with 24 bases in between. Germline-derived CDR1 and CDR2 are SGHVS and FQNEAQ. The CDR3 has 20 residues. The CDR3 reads CASSLEQGFRGPVDTGELFF. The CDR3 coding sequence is TGTGCCAGCAGCTTAGAGCAAGGGTTTAGGGGTCCTGTGGACACCGGGGAGCTGTTTTTT.

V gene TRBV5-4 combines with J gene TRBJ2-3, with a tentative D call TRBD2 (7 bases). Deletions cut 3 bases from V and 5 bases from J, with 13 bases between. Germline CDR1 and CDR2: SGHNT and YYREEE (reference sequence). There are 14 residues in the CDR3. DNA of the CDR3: TGTGCCAGCAGCTCCGGGGGGCCACGAGATACGCAGTATTTT. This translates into CASSSGGPRDTQYF.

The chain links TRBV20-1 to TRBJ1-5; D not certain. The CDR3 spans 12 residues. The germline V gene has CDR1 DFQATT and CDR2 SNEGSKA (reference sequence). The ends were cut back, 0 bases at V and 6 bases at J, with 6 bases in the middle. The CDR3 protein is CSAREGIQPQHF. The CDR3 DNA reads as TGCAGTGCTAGAGAGGGGATTCAGCCCCAGCATTTT.

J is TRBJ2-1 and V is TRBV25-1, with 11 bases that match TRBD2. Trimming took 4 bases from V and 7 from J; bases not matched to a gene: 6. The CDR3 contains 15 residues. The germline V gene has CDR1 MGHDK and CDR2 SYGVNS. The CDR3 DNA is TGTGCCAGCAGTGTTAGCGGGGGGGCCCGGAATGAGCAGTTCTTC. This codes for CASSVSGGARNEQFF.

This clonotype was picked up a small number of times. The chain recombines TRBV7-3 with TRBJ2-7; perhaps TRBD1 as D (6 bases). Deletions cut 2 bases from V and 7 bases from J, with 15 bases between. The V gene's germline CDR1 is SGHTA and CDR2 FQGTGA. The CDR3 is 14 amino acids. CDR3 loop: CASSLVPRGEEQYF. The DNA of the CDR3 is TGTGCCAGCAGCTTAGTACCCAGGGGTGAGGAGCAGTACTTC.

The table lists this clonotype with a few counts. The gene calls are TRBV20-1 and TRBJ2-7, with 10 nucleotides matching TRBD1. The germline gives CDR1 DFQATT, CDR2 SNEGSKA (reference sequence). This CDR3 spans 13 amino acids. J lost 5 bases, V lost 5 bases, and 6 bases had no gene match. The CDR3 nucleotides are TGCAGTGCTCTCGACAGGGGGCTGGACGAGCAGTACTTC. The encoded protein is CSALDRGLDEQYF.

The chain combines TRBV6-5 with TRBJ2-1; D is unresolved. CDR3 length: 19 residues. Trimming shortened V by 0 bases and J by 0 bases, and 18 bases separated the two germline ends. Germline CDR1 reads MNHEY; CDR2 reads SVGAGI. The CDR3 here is CASSYSNVGTLHSYNEQFF. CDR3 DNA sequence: TGTGCCAGCAGTTACTCGAATGTCGGAACCTTACACTCCTACAATGAGCAGTTCTTC.

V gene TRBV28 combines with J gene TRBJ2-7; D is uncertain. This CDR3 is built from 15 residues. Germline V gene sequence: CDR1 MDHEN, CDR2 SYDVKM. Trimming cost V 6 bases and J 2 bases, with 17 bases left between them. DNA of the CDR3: TGTGCCAGCAGCCCACAGCAGGTCCAGGCCTACGAGCAGTACTTC. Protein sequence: CASSPQQVQAYEQYF.

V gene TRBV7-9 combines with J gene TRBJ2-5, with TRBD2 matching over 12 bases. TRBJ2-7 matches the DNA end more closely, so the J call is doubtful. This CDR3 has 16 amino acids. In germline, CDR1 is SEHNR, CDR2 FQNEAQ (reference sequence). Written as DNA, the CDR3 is TGTGCCAGCAGCTCCTTTGGACTAGCGGGGCTCTACGAGCAGTACTTC. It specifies CASSSFGLAGLYEQYF.

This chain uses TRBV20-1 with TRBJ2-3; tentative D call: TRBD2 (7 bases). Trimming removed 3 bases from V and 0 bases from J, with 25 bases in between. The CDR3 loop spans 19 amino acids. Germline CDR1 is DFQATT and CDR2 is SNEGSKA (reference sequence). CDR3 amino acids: CSASYRGAGILTSTDTQYF. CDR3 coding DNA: TGCAGTGCTAGCTACCGGGGGGCAGGGATTCTTACTAGCACAGATACGCAGTATTTT.

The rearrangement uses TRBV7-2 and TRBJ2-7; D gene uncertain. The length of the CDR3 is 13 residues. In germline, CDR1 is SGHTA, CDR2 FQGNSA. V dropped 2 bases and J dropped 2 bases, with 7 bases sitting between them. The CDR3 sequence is CASSLSAPYEQYF. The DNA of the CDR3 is TGTGCCAGCAGCTTAAGTGCCCCCTACGAGCAGTACTTC. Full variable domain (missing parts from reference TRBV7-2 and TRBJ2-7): GAGVSQSPSNKVTEKGKDVELRCDPISGHTALYWYRQSLGQGLEFLIYFQGNSAPDKSGLPSDRFSAERTGGSVSTLTIQRTQQEDSAVYLCASSLSAPYEQYFGPGTRLTVT.

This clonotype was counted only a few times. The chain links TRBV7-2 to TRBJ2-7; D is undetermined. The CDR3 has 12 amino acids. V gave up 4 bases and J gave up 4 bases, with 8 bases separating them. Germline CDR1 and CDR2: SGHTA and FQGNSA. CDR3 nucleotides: TGTGCCAGCAGCTCGAGTCGGTACGAGCAGTACTTC. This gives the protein CASSSSRYEQYF.

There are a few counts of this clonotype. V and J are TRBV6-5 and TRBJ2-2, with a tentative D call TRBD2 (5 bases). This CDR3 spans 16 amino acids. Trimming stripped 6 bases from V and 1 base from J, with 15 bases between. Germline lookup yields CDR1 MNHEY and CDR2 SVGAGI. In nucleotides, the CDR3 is TGTGCCAGCAGGCTCGGGATAGTCAGGAACACCGGGGAGCTGTTTTTT. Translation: CASRLGIVRNTGELFF.

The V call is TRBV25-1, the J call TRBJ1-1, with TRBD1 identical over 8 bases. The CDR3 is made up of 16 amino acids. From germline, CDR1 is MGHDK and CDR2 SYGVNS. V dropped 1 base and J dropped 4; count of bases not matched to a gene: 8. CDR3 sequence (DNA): TGTGCCAGCAGTGAATTGGCAGGGGGCTTGGGCACTGAAGCTTTCTTT. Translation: CASSELAGGLGTEAFF.

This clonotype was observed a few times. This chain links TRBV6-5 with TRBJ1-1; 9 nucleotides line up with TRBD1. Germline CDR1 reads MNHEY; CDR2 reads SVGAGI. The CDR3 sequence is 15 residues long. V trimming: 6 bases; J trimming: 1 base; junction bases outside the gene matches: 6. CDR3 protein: CASRPTDRGNTEAFF. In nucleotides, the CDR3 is TGTGCCAGCAGGCCCACGGACAGGGGGAACACTGAAGCTTTCTTT.

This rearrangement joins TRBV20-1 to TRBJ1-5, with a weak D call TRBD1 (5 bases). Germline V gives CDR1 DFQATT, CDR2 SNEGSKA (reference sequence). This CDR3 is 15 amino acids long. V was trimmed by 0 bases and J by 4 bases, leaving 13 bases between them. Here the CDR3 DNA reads TGCAGTGCTAGAGATTGGCGGCAGGGAAATCAGCCCCAGCATTTT. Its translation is CSARDWRQGNQPQHF.